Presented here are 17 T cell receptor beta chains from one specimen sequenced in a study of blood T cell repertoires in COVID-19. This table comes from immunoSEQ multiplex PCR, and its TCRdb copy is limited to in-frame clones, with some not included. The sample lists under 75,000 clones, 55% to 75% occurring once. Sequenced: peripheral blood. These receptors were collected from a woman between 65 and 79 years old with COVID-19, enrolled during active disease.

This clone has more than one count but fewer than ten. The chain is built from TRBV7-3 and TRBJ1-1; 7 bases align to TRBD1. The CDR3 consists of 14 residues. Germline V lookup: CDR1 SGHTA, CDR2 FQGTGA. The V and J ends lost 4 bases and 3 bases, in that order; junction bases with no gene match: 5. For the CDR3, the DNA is TGTGCCAGCAGCTCTAACAGGGGCCACACTGAAGCTTTCTTT. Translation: CASSSNRGHTEAFF.

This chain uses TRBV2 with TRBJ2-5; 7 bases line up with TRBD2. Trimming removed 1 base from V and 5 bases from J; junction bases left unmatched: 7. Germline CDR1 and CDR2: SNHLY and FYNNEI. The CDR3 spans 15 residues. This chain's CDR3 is CASSEGGGGYETQYF. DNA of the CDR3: TGTGCCAGCAGTGAAGGGGGGGGAGGGTATGAGACCCAGTACTTC. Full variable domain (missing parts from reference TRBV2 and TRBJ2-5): EPEVTQTPSHQVTQMGQEVILRCVPISNHLYFYWYRQILGQKVEFLVSFYNNEISEKSEIFDDQFSVERPDGSNFTLKIRSTKLEDSAMYFCASSEGGGGYETQYFGPGTRLLVL.

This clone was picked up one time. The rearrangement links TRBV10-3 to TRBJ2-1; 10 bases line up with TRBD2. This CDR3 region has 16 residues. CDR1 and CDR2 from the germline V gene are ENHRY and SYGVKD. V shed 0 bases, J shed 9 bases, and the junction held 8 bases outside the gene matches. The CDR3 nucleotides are TGTGCCATCAGTGAGTCGATAATAGCGGGAGGAGGTGAGCAGTTCTTC. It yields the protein CAISESIIAGGGEQFF.

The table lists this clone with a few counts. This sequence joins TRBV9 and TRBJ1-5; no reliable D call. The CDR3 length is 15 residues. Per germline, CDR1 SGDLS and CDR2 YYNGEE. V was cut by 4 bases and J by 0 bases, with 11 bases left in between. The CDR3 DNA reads TGTGCCAGCAGCCTCGCCGCAGGTAGCAATCAGCCCCAGCATTTT. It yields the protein CASSLAAGSNQPQHF.

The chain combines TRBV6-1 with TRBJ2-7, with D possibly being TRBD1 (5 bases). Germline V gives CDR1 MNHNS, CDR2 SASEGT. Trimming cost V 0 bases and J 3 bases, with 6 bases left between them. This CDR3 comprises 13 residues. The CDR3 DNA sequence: TGTGCCAGCAGTGAAGCAGGGGTCTACGAGCAGTACTTC. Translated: CASSEAGVYEQYF.

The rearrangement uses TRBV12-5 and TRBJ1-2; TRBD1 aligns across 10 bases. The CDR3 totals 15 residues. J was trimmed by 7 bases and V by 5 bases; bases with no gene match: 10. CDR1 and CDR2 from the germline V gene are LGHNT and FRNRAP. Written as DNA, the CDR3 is TGTGCTAGTGGTCAGGACAGGGGGGCACCCGGTGGCTACACCTTC. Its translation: CASGQDRGAPGGYTF.

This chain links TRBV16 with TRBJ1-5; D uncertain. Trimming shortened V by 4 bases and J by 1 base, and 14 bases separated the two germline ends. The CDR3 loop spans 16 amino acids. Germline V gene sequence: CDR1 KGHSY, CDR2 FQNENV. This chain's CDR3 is CASSLSERWSNQPQHF. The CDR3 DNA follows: TGTGCCAGCAGCCTATCCGAGCGGTGGAGCAATCAGCCCCAGCATTTT.

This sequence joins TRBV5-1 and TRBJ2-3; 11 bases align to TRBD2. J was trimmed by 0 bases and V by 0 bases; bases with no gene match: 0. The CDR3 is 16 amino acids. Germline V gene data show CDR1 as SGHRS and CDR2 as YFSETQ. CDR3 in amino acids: CASSLASGRSTDTQYF. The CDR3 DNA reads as TGCGCCAGCAGCTTGGCTAGCGGGAGGAGCACAGATACGCAGTATTTT.

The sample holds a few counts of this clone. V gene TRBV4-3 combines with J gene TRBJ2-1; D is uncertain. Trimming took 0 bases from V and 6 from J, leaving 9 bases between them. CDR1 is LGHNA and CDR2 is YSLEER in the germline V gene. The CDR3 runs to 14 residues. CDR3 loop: CASSQDRSINEQFF. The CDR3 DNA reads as TGCGCCAGCAGCCAAGATCGGTCCATCAATGAGCAGTTCTTC.

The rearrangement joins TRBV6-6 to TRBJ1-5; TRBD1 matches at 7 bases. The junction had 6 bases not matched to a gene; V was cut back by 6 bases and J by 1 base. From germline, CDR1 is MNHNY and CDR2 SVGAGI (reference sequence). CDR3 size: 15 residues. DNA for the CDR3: TGTGCCAGCAGCTTCGACAGGGCCAGCAATCAGCCCCAGCATTTT. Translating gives CASSFDRASNQPQHF.

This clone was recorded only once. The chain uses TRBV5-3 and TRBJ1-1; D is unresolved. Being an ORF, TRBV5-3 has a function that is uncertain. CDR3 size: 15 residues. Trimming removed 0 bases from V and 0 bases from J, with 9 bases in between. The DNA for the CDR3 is TGTGCCAGAAGCTTGGTTGGCAGGATGAACACTGAAGCTTTCTTT. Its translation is CARSLVGRMNTEAFF.

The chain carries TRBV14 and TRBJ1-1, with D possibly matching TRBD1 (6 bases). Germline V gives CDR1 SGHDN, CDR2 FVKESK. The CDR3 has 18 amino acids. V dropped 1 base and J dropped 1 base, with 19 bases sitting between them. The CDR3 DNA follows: TGTGCCAGCAGCCAAGGGCCGTGGGGGGGGGCGGCGAACACTGAAGCTTTCTTT. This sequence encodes CASSQGPWGGAANTEAFF.

In DNA form, the CDR3 reads TGTGCCAGCATACCGAATTCCGGGACAGGGAGGAATGAGCAGTTCTTC. This sequence encodes CASIPNSGTGRNEQFF. The chain combines TRBV25-1 with TRBJ2-1; 9 positions match TRBD1. Germline V gene data show CDR1 as MGHDK and CDR2 as SYGVNS. After removal of 7 bases from V and 7 bases from J, the junction contained 14 bases not matched to a gene. This CDR3 contains 16 residues.

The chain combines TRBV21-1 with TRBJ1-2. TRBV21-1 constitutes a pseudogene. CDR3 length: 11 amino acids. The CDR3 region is CASSTRYGYTF. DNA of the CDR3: TGTGCCAGCAGCACTCGTTATGGCTACACCTTC.

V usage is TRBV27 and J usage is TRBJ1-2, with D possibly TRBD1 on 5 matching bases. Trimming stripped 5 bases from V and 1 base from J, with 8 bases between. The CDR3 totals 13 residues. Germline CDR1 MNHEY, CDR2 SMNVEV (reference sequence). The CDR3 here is CASSKTVNYGYTF. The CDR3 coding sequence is TGTGCCAGCAGTAAGACAGTTAACTATGGCTACACCTTC.

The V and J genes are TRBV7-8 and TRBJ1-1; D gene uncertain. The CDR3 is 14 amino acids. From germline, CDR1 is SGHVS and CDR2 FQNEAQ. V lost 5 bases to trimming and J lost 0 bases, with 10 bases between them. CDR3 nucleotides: TGTGCCAGCAGCCGCTCAGAGGTGAACACTGAAGCTTTCTTT. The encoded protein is CASSRSEVNTEAFF.

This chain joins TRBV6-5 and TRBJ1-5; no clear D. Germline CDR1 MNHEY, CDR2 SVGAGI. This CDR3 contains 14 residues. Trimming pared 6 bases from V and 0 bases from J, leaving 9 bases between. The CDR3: CASRGSYSNQPQHF. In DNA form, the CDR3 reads TGTGCCAGCAGAGGGAGTTATAGCAATCAGCCCCAGCATTTT.